The rows below give T cell receptor beta chains drawn from one sample of a study of blood T cells in healthy people across ages. TCRdb fed the 5' RACE reads into MiXCR, producing one record per CDR3 protein. The sample contains under 2,000,000 distinct CDR3 sequences, less than 50% of which appear only once. Sequenced sample: blood. The receptors come from a woman between 40 and 50 years old in good health. Both conserved end residues are part of each CDR3. Fields, in order: V gene, clone size, J gene, D gene, CDR3 protein, CDR3 DNA. A D gene is named only where the DNA matches it firmly. Expanded clones get a size class; other rows say once, few or many, or leave the size out.

TRBV11-2	once	TRBJ2-3	-	CASSLDDPFTDTQYF	TGTGCCAGCAGCTTAGATGACCCGTTCACAGATACGCAGTATTTT
TRBV27	few	TRBJ1-1	-	CASSSGTGGITEAFF	TGTGCCAGCAGTTCCGGGACGGGGGGTATCACTGAAGCTTTCTTT
TRBV20-1	few	TRBJ2-5	TRBD1	CSARFGATRGLETQYF	TGCAGTGCTAGGTTTGGGGCCACGAGGGGGCTAGAGACCCAGTACTTC
TRBV29-1	-	TRBJ1-2	-	CSVRAGGYGYTF	TGCAGCGTCCGTGCTGGAGGGTATGGCTACACCTTC
TRBV20-1	once	TRBJ1-2	TRBD1	CSAGSLRDRSFDGYTF	TGCAGTGCTGGTTCCTTAAGGGACAGGAGTTTTGATGGCTACACCTTC
TRBV7-3	few	TRBJ2-3	-	CVSSPEGTVSTDTQYF	TGTGTCAGCAGCCCGGAGGGGACGGTTAGCACAGATACGCAGTATTTT
TRBV24-1	few	TRBJ2-3	TRBD1	CASSGTGPTDTQYF	TGTGCCTCCTCCGGGACAGGGCCCACAGATACGCAGTATTTT
TRBV25-1	-	TRBJ2-1	-	CTSTWGGEQFF	TGTACCAGCACGTGGGGCGGGGAGCAGTTCTTC
TRBV20-1	-	TRBJ2-1	-	CSARDPSRQAAKGQFF	TGCAGTGCTAGAGATCCCTCAAGACAGGCGGCCAAGGGGCAGTTCTTC
TRBV5-1	-	TRBJ2-7	-	CASSPGGRGGSSYEQYF	TGCGCCAGCAGCCCGGGGGGCCGTGGCGGGTCATCCTACGAGCAGTACTTC
TRBV10-3	-	TRBJ1-5	-	CAISEGPKGVSNQPQHF	TGTGCCATCAGTGAGGGCCCCAAGGGGGTAAGCAATCAGCCCCAGCATTTT
TRBV11-1	-	TRBJ1-1	-	CASSPEAGGNTEAFF	TGTGCCAGCAGCCCAGAAGCGGGAGGGAACACTGAAGCTTTCTTT
TRBV20-1	-	TRBJ1-4	-	CSASPRMEGEKLFF	TGCAGTGCTAGCCCGCGGATGGAGGGTGAAAAACTGTTTTTT
TRBV2	-	TRBJ2-3	-	CAQRKAESTDTQYF	TGTGCCCAACGGAAGGCGGAGAGCACAGATACGCAGTATTTT
TRBV9	-	TRBJ2-1	TRBD2	CASSVGLAGGPGNEQFF	TGTGCCAGCAGCGTCGGACTAGCGGGGGGGCCCGGGAATGAGCAGTTCTTC
TRBV5-1	few	TRBJ2-7	-	CASSDLDTSSYEQYF	TGCGCCAGCAGCGACCTCGACACGAGCTCCTACGAGCAGTACTTC
TRBV6-2/TRBV6-3	few	TRBJ2-3	TRBD2	CASSYRQGLAGNTDTQYF	TGTGCCAGCAGTTATCGGCAGGGACTAGCGGGAAACACAGATACGCAGTATTTT
TRBV3-1	few	TRBJ1-2	-	CASNRAGDGYTF	TGTGCCAGCAACAGGGCAGGGGATGGCTACACCTTC
TRBV4-2	-	TRBJ2-7	-	CASSQALGKYEQYF	TGTGCCAGCAGCCAAGCTTTGGGGAAGTACGAGCAGTACTTC
TRBV15	once	TRBJ1-5	-	CATSRGRGGDQPQHF	TGTGCCACCAGCAGGGGCAGGGGAGGAGATCAGCCCCAGCATTTT
TRBV29-1	few	TRBJ1-6	-	CSVVEAGGNALHF	TGCAGCGTTGTGGAAGCGGGGGGGAACGCCCTCCACTTT
TRBV2	few	TRBJ2-5	TRBD2	CASSDGGGALETQYF	TGTGCCAGCAGTGACGGCGGGGGGGCCTTGGAGACCCAGTACTTC
TRBV20-1	-	TRBJ2-3	TRBD2	CSATGLAGGTTQYF	TGCAGTGCTACGGGACTAGCGGGGGGTACTACGCAGTATTTT
TRBV5-1	-	TRBJ2-5	-	CASSGLEQETQYF	TGCGCCAGCAGCGGCCTCGAGCAAGAGACCCAGTACTTC
TRBV7-2	-	TRBJ2-1	-	CASSLRSFRKDEQFF	TGTGCCAGCAGCTTAAGGTCCTTTCGCAAGGATGAGCAGTTCTTC
TRBV13	-	TRBJ2-5	-	CASSFFGGQETQYF	TGTGCCAGCAGCTTTTTTGGGGGGCAAGAGACCCAGTACTTC
TRBV3-1	-	TRBJ2-5	-	CASSHTEGVQETQYF	TGTGCCAGCAGCCACACAGAGGGGGTACAAGAGACCCAGTACTTC
TRBV25-1	-	TRBJ1-2	-	CASSELGRYGYTF	TGTGCCAGCAGTGAACTGGGTAGATATGGCTACACCTTC
TRBV6-2/TRBV6-3	few	TRBJ2-7	-	CASSYPRGGGHEQYF	TGTGCCAGCAGTTACCCCCGAGGAGGGGGCCACGAGCAGTACTTC
TRBV28	few	TRBJ2-4	-	CASSLERGRDIQYF	TGTGCCAGCAGTTTAGAGAGGGGGAGAGACATTCAGTACTTC
TRBV24-1	-	TRBJ2-7	-	CALRGHNREKSSYEQYF	TGTGCCCTACGGGGACACAACAGGGAAAAAAGCTCCTACGAGCAGTACTTC
TRBV27	-	TRBJ2-1	-	CASSRSQGGNEQFF	TGTGCCAGCAGTCGATCCCAGGGGGGAAATGAGCAGTTCTTC
TRBV7-6	-	TRBJ1-4	-	CAGSLGHQINEKLFF	TGTGCCGGCAGCTTAGGGCACCAGATTAATGAAAAACTGTTTTTT
TRBV7-3	-	TRBJ2-1	-	CASSLMGLVSGYSEQFF	TGTGCCAGCAGCTTAATGGGGTTGGTATCGGGCTACAGTGAGCAGTTCTTC
TRBV27	-	TRBJ1-4	-	CASSLTGSNEKLFF	TGTGCCAGCAGTCTAACAGGCTCTAATGAAAAACTGTTTTTT
TRBV29-1	few	TRBJ1-2	TRBD1	CSVRQGSNGYTF	TGCAGCGTCCGACAGGGGTCGAATGGCTACACCTTC
TRBV28	-	TRBJ1-1	-	CASSALGSGPEAFF	TGTGCCAGCAGTGCCCTGGGGTCCGGCCCAGAAGCTTTCTTT
TRBV20-1	-	TRBJ2-3	-	CSARDRGGGGGSTSTDTQYF	TGCAGTGCTAGAGATCGCGGAGGGGGGGGAGGCTCTACTAGCACAGATACGCAGTATTTT
TRBV10-1	few	TRBJ2-1	TRBD1	CASSEPGTGGSYNEQFF	TGCGCCAGCAGTGAGCCAGGGACAGGGGGCTCCTACAATGAGCAGTTCTTC
TRBV2	-	TRBJ2-6	-	CASSVEVSGANVLTF	TGTGCCAGCAGTGTAGAGGTTTCCGGGGCCAACGTCCTGACTTTC
TRBV29-1	few	TRBJ2-6	-	CSASEGGGSGANVLTF	TGCAGCGCCTCCGAAGGTGGGGGTTCCGGGGCCAACGTCCTGACTTTC
TRBV7-2	-	TRBJ2-1	-	CASSSQGVLNNEQFF	TGTGCCAGCAGCTCGCAAGGGGTGCTCAACAATGAGCAGTTCTTC
TRBV4-3	few	TRBJ2-3	TRBD1	CASSQGDSPSTDTQYF	TGCGCCAGCAGCCAAGGGGACAGCCCTAGCACAGATACGCAGTATTTT
TRBV29-1	many	TRBJ2-5	-	CSVGRGEETQYF	TGCAGCGTTGGAAGGGGGGAAGAGACCCAGTACTTC
TRBV14	-	TRBJ2-7	-	CASSQSRSGASYEQYF	TGTGCCAGCAGCCAAAGTCGCTCCGGGGCTTCCTACGAGCAGTACTTC
TRBV7-2	many	TRBJ2-3	-	CASSGATDTQYF	TGTGCCAGCAGCGGGGCGACGGATACGCAGTATTTT
TRBV20-1	-	TRBJ2-4	-	CSAAGGDIQYF	TGCAGTGCTGCGGGTGGGGACATTCAGTACTTC
TRBV6-2/TRBV6-3	-	TRBJ2-7	TRBD2	CASSRGTSGRREQYF	TGTGCCAGCAGCCGCGGGACTAGCGGGAGACGGGAGCAGTACTTC
TRBV10-3	few	TRBJ2-1	TRBD2	CAIKEAGGHNEQFF	TGTGCCATCAAGGAAGCGGGGGGCCACAATGAGCAGTTCTTC
TRBV15	-	TRBJ1-2	TRBD1	CATSRPDRGINYNYGYTF	TGTGCCACCAGCAGGCCCGACAGGGGGATAAATTATAACTATGGCTACACCTTC
TRBV4-1	-	TRBJ2-3	TRBD2	CASSSPGLTYTDTQYF	TGCGCCAGCAGCTCTCCGGGACTAACTTACACAGATACGCAGTATTTT
TRBV7-2	few	TRBJ2-7	-	CASSPGHSSNEQYF	TGTGCCAGCAGCCCAGGACATAGCTCCAACGAGCAGTACTTC
TRBV10-3	-	TRBJ2-5	TRBD2	CVISIAGGGETQYF	TGTGTCATCAGCATAGCGGGGGGCGGGGAGACCCAGTACTTC
TRBV14	few	TRBJ2-1	-	CASSQVAGLGNEQFF	TGTGCCAGCAGCCAAGTCGCGGGGCTTGGGAATGAGCAGTTCTTC
TRBV6-6	-	TRBJ2-6	-	CAAGGHLQPGANVLTF	TGTGCCGCCGGAGGGCACCTTCAGCCTGGGGCCAACGTCCTGACTTTC
TRBV6-5	few	TRBJ1-6	-	CASSYSHSSYNSPLHF	TGTGCCAGCAGTTACTCCCACAGCTCCTATAATTCACCCCTCCACTTT
TRBV2	-	TRBJ2-1	-	CASSEDLGGYNEQFF	TGTGCCAGCAGTGAAGATCTCGGGGGATACAATGAGCAGTTCTTC
TRBV4-1	-	TRBJ2-7	-	CASSPAGISAHEQYF	TGCGCCAGCAGCCCCGCGGGGATTAGCGCCCACGAGCAGTACTTC